These T cell receptor beta chains were read from a single sample in a study of blood T cell repertoires in COVID-19. Using immunoSEQ multiplex PCR, the repertoire was profiled, and TCRdb retains in-frame clones only, with some absent. The table has tens of thousands of clones, about four fifths seen once. The sequenced sample consisted of peripheral blood. These receptors all stem from a human donor in a cohort sampled during active COVID-19. CDR3s include the opening cysteine and the closing phenylalanine or tryptophan. Each record gives: CDR3 length, J gene, V gene, D gene, clone size, CDR3 DNA, CDR3 protein. D genes are given only for firm matches. Expanded clones are given a class, and other clones once, few, many or no size at all.

14	TRBJ1-6	TRBV5-1	TRBD1	.	TGCGCCAGCAGCTCGGGGACAGGGGAATCACCCCTCCACTTT	CASSSGTGESPLHF
14	TRBJ2-1	TRBV11-3	TRBD2	.	TGTGCCAGCAGTTCGGGGCGGGAGAACAATGAGCAGTTCTTC	CASSSGRENNEQFF
12	TRBJ2-7	TRBV2	TRBD1	.	TGTGCCAGCAGAATCACAGGGGCCGAGCAGTACTTC	CASRITGAEQYF
14	TRBJ2-6	TRBV19	.	once	TGTGCCAGTAGTATCCGGTCTAGGGCCAACGTCCTGACTTTC	CASSIRSRANVLTF
11	TRBJ2-3	TRBV2	.	once	TGTGCCATCGGTAGAGGAGATACGCAGTATTTT	CAIGRGDTQYF
16	TRBJ1-3	TRBV13	.	.	TGTGCCAGCAGCTTAGTTGGGGCGCCCGAAGGAAACACCATATATTTT	CASSLVGAPEGNTIYF
13	TRBJ2-2	TRBV2	TRBD1	.	TGTGCCAGCAGTTCACAGGGGGCCGGGGAGCTGTTTTTT	CASSSQGAGELFF
15	TRBJ1-1	TRBV7-6	TRBD1	.	TGTGCCAGCAGCTTAGGTCGGGACAGGGGTACTGAAGCTTTCTTT	CASSLGRDRGTEAFF
15	TRBJ1-6	TRBV6-1	.	.	TGTGCCAGCAGTGAGAGACTCTCCTATAATTCACCCCTCCACTTT	CASSERLSYNSPLHF
12	TRBJ1-4	TRBV7-9	TRBD1	.	TGTGCCAGCAGCCAGGGGGCAGAAAAACTGTTTTTT	CASSQGAEKLFF
17	TRBJ1-1	TRBV7-8	.	.	TGTGCCAGCAGCTTAGCGGGGCAGAGGGGGAAGAGCACTGAAGCTTTCTTT	CASSLAGQRGKSTEAFF
18	TRBJ1-3	TRBV14	.	.	TGTGCCAGCAGCCGATCTTGGGGCCGGTTAGGCGTTGGAAACACCATATATTTT	CASSRSWGRLGVGNTIYF
17	TRBJ2-3	TRBV24-1	TRBD2	once	TGTGCCACCGACCTTTCTCCGACTAGCGGTAACACAGATACGCAGTATTTT	CATDLSPTSGNTDTQYF
17	TRBJ2-5	TRBV5-1	TRBD2	.	TGCGCCAGCAGTCACGGAGGGAGCGGGGGGGCGCAAGAGACCCAGTACTTC	CASSHGGSGGAQETQYF
17	TRBJ2-1	TRBV7-2	TRBD2	few	TGTGCCAGCAGCTTAAGGGCTAGCGGGGTCTCCTACAATGAGCAGTTCTTC	CASSLRASGVSYNEQFF
15	TRBJ2-7	TRBV4-2	.	.	TGTGCCAGCAGCCAAGATGCAGGGAAGAACGCCGAGCAGTACTTC	CASSQDAGKNAEQYF
11	TRBJ2-3	TRBV6-5	.	.	TGTGCCAGCAGGCGGCAGGATACGCAGTATTTT	CASRRQDTQYF
16	TRBJ1-6	TRBV6-5	.	once	TGTGCCAGCAGTTTCGTCCGCGACAGTAGTAATTCACCCCTCCACTTT	CASSFVRDSSNSPLHF
15	TRBJ1-5	TRBV15	TRBD1	few	TGTGCCACCAGCATGAGACAGGGTAGCAATCAGCCCCAGCATTTT	CATSMRQGSNQPQHF
14	TRBJ2-7	TRBV2	TRBD1	.	TGTGCCAGCAAAGCGAGTCAGGGGGCGAGGGAGCAGTACTTC	CASKASQGAREQYF
15	TRBJ2-7	TRBV24-1	TRBD1	.	TGTGCCACCAGTGCCCCGGGACAGGGGGTCAACGAGCAGTACTTC	CATSAPGQGVNEQYF
14	TRBJ2-1	TRBV14	.	.	TGTGCCAGCAGCCTCACCGTAGGGGCTTATGAGCAGTTCTTC	CASSLTVGAYEQFF